One sample yielded the 28 T cell receptor beta chains listed below, sequenced in a study of T cells in Graves' hyperthyroidism and ophthalmopathy. RNA transcripts gave rise to amplified TCR beta CDR3 regions. In the first-round RT-PCR of the TCR CDR3, the HTBI primer set was used. Using its own MiXCR run on the multiplex PCR reads, TCRdb lists one record per CDR3 protein. The table records around 520,000 distinct CDR3 sequences, 24% of them present only once. The source material was blood. These receptors were obtained from a woman aged 30 to 39 with Graves' ophthalmopathy.

This clonotype has ten or more counts. The chain links TRBV28 to TRBJ2-7; TRBD2 is a possible D gene (6 bases). The CDR3 length is 15 residues. The V gene lost 3 bases and the J gene lost 3 bases, with 15 bases spanning the gap. Germline V gene data show CDR1 as MDHEN and CDR2 as SYDVKM. CDR3 region: CASSLWEEENYEQYF. The DNA of the CDR3 is TGTGCCAGCAGTTTGTGGGAGGAGGAAAACTACGAGCAGTACTTC.

The rearrangement joins TRBV2 to TRBJ2-5; 10 bases align to TRBD1. The CDR3 spans 15 residues. The J segment lost 2 bases and the V segment lost 4 bases, leaving 4 bases of the junction unmatched. Germline loops: CDR1 SNHLY, CDR2 FYNNEI. The CDR3 is CASSVRDRGQETQYF. CDR3 DNA: TGTGCCAGCAGTGTCCGGGACAGGGGACAAGAGACCCAGTACTTC.

This chain joins TRBV5-1 and TRBJ2-2, with D perhaps TRBD1 (6 bases). Between the trimmed V and J ends, which lost 4 bases and 1 base, there was a span of 14 bases. This CDR3 is 16 amino acids long. Per the germline V gene, CDR1 is SGHRS and CDR2 is YFSETQ. This CDR3 reads CASSGTGTMNTGELFF. In nucleotides, the CDR3 is TGCGCCAGCAGCGGCACCGGGACAATGAACACCGGGGAGCTGTTTTTT.

This clonotype was observed at least ten times. The rearrangement joins TRBV11-2 to TRBJ1-3, with no clear D. CDR1 SGHAT and CDR2 FQNNGV come from the germline V gene. The V gene lost 7 bases and the J gene lost 1 base, with 11 bases spanning the gap. CDR3 length: 14 residues. The CDR3 DNA follows: TGTGCCAGCATTCATCGGGAGTCTGGAAACACCATATATTTT. Its protein is CASIHRESGNTIYF. Full variable domain (outside the CDR3, taken from reference TRBV11-2 and TRBJ1-3): EAGVAQSPRYKIIEKRQSVAFWCNPISGHATLYWYQQILGQGPKLLIQFQNNGVVDDSQLPKDRFSAERLKGVDSTLKIQPAKLEDSAVYLCASIHRESGNTIYFGEGSWLTVV.

The sample holds a few counts of this clonotype. This chain joins TRBV25-1 and TRBJ2-6; D is possibly TRBD2 (5 bases). Deletions cut 10 bases from V and 8 bases from J, with 15 bases between. The CDR3 is 13 residues long. Germline CDR1 reads MGHDK; CDR2 reads SYGVNS. The chain's CDR3 is CANSNPGTNVLTF. The CDR3 nucleotides read TGTGCCAACTCGAATCCCGGGACCAACGTCCTGACTTTC.

To note about this clonotype: A much larger clone is a single base away; this may be a read error. The CDR3 here is CASSKDTAYEQYV. Written as DNA, the CDR3 is TGTGCCAGTAGTAAGGACACCGCCTACGAGCAGTACGTC. The chain carries TRBV19 and TRBJ2-7, with D maybe TRBD1 (5 bases). Germline V gene data show CDR1 as LNHDA and CDR2 as SQIVND (reference sequence). The CDR3 runs to 13 residues. Trimming took 4 bases from V and 2 from J, leaving 9 bases between them.

This clonotype was seen many times. V and J are TRBV4-1 and TRBJ1-2; no clear D. Trimming took 5 bases from V and 2 from J, leaving 12 bases between them. The CDR3 loop spans 14 amino acids. Germline-derived CDR1 and CDR2 are MGHRA and YSYEKL. The CDR3, as DNA: TGCGCCAGCAGCTCCCACCGGAGCAACTATGGCTACACCTTC. Encoded protein: CASSSHRSNYGYTF.

The chain is built from TRBV2 and TRBJ1-5; 10 bases agree with TRBD1. The J segment lost 6 bases and the V segment lost 6 bases, leaving 11 bases of the junction unmatched. Germline V gives CDR1 SNHLY, CDR2 FYNNEI. This CDR3 contains 16 residues. CDR3 DNA sequence: TGTGCCAGCAGCGACCCGGGACAGGGGTGGTTTCAGCCCCAGCATTTT. Translation: CASSDPGQGWFQPQHF.

J is TRBJ2-5 and V is TRBV12-3 or TRBV12-4; D may be TRBD2 (6 bases). The CDR3 covers 15 residues. Trimming cost V 6 bases and J 4 bases, with 18 bases left between them. CDR3 loop: CASRATGRGRETQYF. The CDR3, as DNA: TGTGCCAGCAGGGCTACCGGGAGAGGCCGAGAGACCCAGTACTTC.

The table lists this clonotype with many counts. The rearrangement links TRBV6-5 to TRBJ1-1; no reliable D call. Germline CDR1 is MNHEY and CDR2 is SVGAGI. Trimming left V 2 bases short and J 2 bases short, with 6 bases between. The CDR3 is 13 amino acids. Written as DNA, the CDR3 is TGTGCCAGCAGTTACCCCCTAAACACTGAAGCTTTCTTT. This codes for CASSYPLNTEAFF.

The sample holds a few counts of this clonotype. V usage is TRBV30 and J usage is TRBJ1-2; D uncertain. V dropped 0 bases and J dropped 5 bases, with 13 bases sitting between them. Germline loops: CDR1 GTSNPN, CDR2 SVGIG (reference sequence). The CDR3 covers 14 residues. CDR3 region: CAWSVASSFYGYTF. CDR3 nucleotides: TGTGCCTGGAGTGTCGCCTCGAGCTTTTATGGCTACACCTTC.

The chain has TRBV18 and TRBJ1-1; D is unclear. The germline CDR1 and CDR2 sequences are KGHSH and LQKENI. Between the trimmed V and J ends, which lost 4 bases and 6 bases, there was a span of 12 bases. This CDR3 spans 13 amino acids. The DNA for the CDR3 is TGTGCCAGCTCACGGGCGGTAGACCCTGAAGCTTTCTTT. Amino acids: CASSRAVDPEAFF.

The chain has TRBV7-3 and TRBJ1-1; 7 bases agree with TRBD1. The CDR3 runs to 15 residues. Germline CDR1 is SGHTA and CDR2 is FQGTGA. With 7 bases clipped from V and 9 bases from J, the junction kept 17 bases outside the gene matches. CDR3 sequence: CASTPRGGGAYQAFF. In DNA form, the CDR3 reads TGTGCCAGCACCCCCCGGGGAGGGGGCGCGTACCAAGCTTTCTTT.

This clonotype was found many times. The J gene is TRBJ1-5, the V gene TRBV6-2 or TRBV6-3; D is possibly TRBD1 (5 bases). Trimming removed 1 base from V and 2 bases from J, with 6 bases in between. The CDR3 runs to 14 residues. CDR1 is MNHEY and CDR2 is SVGEGT in the germline V gene. The CDR3 protein is CASSYLQGNQPQHF. In nucleotides, the CDR3 is TGTGCCAGCAGTTACTTACAGGGCAATCAGCCCCAGCATTTT.

This clonotype was seen ten or more times. The J gene is TRBJ2-5, the V gene TRBV14; D perhaps matches TRBD1 (6 bases). CDR3 size: 15 residues. Trimming pared 0 bases from V and 3 bases from J, leaving 11 bases between. Germline assignment: CDR1 SGHDN and CDR2 FVKESK. The CDR3 DNA follows: TGTGCCAGCAGCCAAGAAAACTACAGGGAAGAGACCCAGTACTTC. Amino acid sequence: CASSQENYREETQYF.

The chain combines TRBV3-1 with TRBJ1-1; 8 nucleotides align to TRBD1. Losses at the gene ends were 1 base for V and 11 bases for J; bases not matched to a gene: 9. CDR1 and CDR2 from the germline V gene are LGHDT and YNNKEL (reference sequence). The CDR3 is made up of 14 amino acids. The DNA of the CDR3 is TGTGCCAGCAGCCAAGGGTTTAAACAGGGGGAGGCTTTCTTT. Amino acids: CASSQGFKQGEAFF.

This clonotype was recorded at least ten times. The conserved phenylalanine or tryptophan is not found at the CDR3 terminus, so this likely reflects a read error. The chain employs TRBV20-1 and TRBJ1-5; D is possibly TRBD1 (5 bases). CDR1 is DFQATT, CDR2 SNEGSKA, per germline (reference sequence). V was cut by 6 bases and J by 0 bases, with 12 bases left in between. The CDR3 loop spans 14 amino acids. The CDR3 sequence: CSAMDMHSNQPQHL. Written as DNA, the CDR3 is TGCAGTGCCATGGACATGCATAGCAATCAGCCCCAGCATTTG.

This clonotype was counted only a few times. The chain recombines TRBV20-1 with TRBJ2-7; tentatively, D is TRBD1 (6 bases). Trimming took off 5 bases at V and 0 bases at J, with 8 bases between the two ends. Germline V gene lookup returns CDR1 DFQATT and CDR2 SNEGSKA (reference sequence). This CDR3 comprises 12 residues. The CDR3, as DNA: TGCAGTGCTGGACAGAGCTCCTACGAGCAGTACTTC. Amino acids: CSAGQSSYEQYF.

The chain links TRBV11-2 to TRBJ1-1, with D unresolved. Germline CDR1 SGHAT, CDR2 FQNNGV. V lost 1 base and J lost 6, with 9 bases in between. This CDR3 has 13 residues. In DNA, the CDR3 is TGTGCCAGCAGCTTAGCGTCCAGACCTGAAGCTTTCTTT. It yields the protein CASSLASRPEAFF. The entire variable domain, with the rest obtained from reference TRBV11-2 and TRBJ1-1, is as follows: EAGVAQSPRYKIIEKRQSVAFWCNPISGHATLYWYQQILGQGPKLLIQFQNNGVVDDSQLPKDRFSAERLKGVDSTLKIQPAKLEDSAVYLCASSLASRPEAFFGQGTRLTVV.

This clonotype was seen only a few times. This chain uses TRBV6-2 or TRBV6-3 with TRBJ1-6, with unresolved D. Germline-derived CDR1 and CDR2 are MNHEY and SVGEGT. The CDR3 runs to 16 residues. Trimming took off 2 bases at V and 3 bases at J, with 11 bases between the two ends. The CDR3 bases are TGTGCCAGCAGTTACGAGGAAGGAATCTATAATTCACCCCTCCACTTT. It translates to CASSYEEGIYNSPLHF.

The chain carries TRBV12-3 or TRBV12-4 and TRBJ2-4, with D unresolved. This CDR3 has 12 residues. The V end was cut by 6 bases, the J end by 9 bases, with 12 bases between. The CDR3 is CASRSPRGIQYF. The CDR3 coding sequence is TGTGCCAGCAGATCCCCCCGCGGCATTCAGTACTTC.

Ten or more counts support this clonotype. V and J are TRBV15 and TRBJ1-5, with D perhaps TRBD1 (5 bases). Per the germline V gene, CDR1 is LNHNV and CDR2 is YYDKDF (reference sequence). CDR3 size: 16 residues. Between the trimmed V and J ends, which lost 3 bases and 9 bases, there was a span of 21 bases. The CDR3 bases are TGTGCCACCAGCAGGGGGGACTCGTATTATTCATCGCCCCAGCATTTT. It is translated as CATSRGDSYYSSPQHF.

This clonotype was detected ten times or more. The chain recombines TRBV6-1 with TRBJ2-7, with D possibly being TRBD2 (5 bases). The CDR3 sequence is 13 residues long. Trimming stripped 4 bases from V and 3 bases from J, with 10 bases between. Germline loops: CDR1 MNHNS, CDR2 SASEGT. CDR3 in DNA: TGTGCCAGCAGTGGCGGACGGGACTACGAGCAGTACTTC. This encodes CASSGGRDYEQYF.

This clonotype was seen many times. The rearrangement links TRBV20-1 to TRBJ2-7; 7 bases line up with TRBD1. Looked up from germline, CDR1 is DFQATT and CDR2 is SNEGSKA (reference sequence). The CDR3 is made up of 14 amino acids. Trimming at V came to 3 bases and at J to 4 bases, leaving 9 bases not matched to a gene. The CDR3 sequence: CSARRQGRIYEQYF. CDR3 bases: TGCAGTGCTAGGAGACAGGGACGGATTTACGAGCAGTACTTC.

This clonotype was seen at least ten times. This chain uses TRBV24-1 with TRBJ2-5; D is uncertain. V lost 0 bases to trimming and J lost 5 bases, with 12 bases between them. CDR3 length: 15 residues. Germline assignment: CDR1 KGHDR and CDR2 SFDVKD. In DNA, the CDR3 is TGTGCCACCAGTGATTTGTCGGACGTAGGGGAGACCCAGTACTTC. Protein sequence: CATSDLSDVGETQYF.

This clonotype has a handful of counts. This chain links TRBV6-1 with TRBJ1-5; 8 bases align to TRBD1. The germline V gene has CDR1 MNHNS and CDR2 SASEGT. This CDR3 is built from 15 residues. V lost 7 bases and J lost 3; bases outside the gene matches: 8. In nucleotides, the CDR3 is TGTGCCAGCACCCCCGGACAGGGCCACAATCAGCCCCAGCATTTT. This sequence encodes CASTPGQGHNQPQHF.

In this sample, this clonotype turned up many times. The rearrangement links TRBV2 to TRBJ1-1, with no clear D. The CDR3 consists of 12 residues. V lost 7 bases and J lost 4, with 10 bases in between. CDR1 is SNHLY, CDR2 FYNNEI, per germline. In nucleotides, the CDR3 is TGTGCCAGCAAAAAGGGAGGCACTGAAGCTTTCTTT. Translating it yields CASKKGGTEAFF.

The chain recombines TRBV20-1 with TRBJ2-1; 9 nucleotides line up with TRBD2. The V segment lost 0 bases and the J segment 9 bases; nucleotides outside the gene matches: 9. The CDR3 is made up of 15 amino acids. CDR1 and CDR2 (germline): DFQATT, SNEGSKA (reference sequence). For the CDR3, the DNA is TGCAGTGCTAGAGATGGCGGGGGGGCCGTTGTTGAGCAGTTCTTC. Translating gives CSARDGGGAVVEQFF.